The T cell receptor beta chain under discussion was sequenced for a study of blood T cell repertoires in COVID-19. Study-level information: The study drew acute and convalescent COVID-19 samples from the United States, Italy and Spain. PBMCs, B-cell-depleted T cells, or T cells were the source of the cDNA or gDNA that made up the material.

Original data processing: Reference gene primers were amplified, and this amplification served to estimate nucleated cell counts. Clones were sequenced by immunoSEQ multiplex PCR, and TCRdb holds only the in-frame ones, with some missing. The D gene and trimming were derived from the DNA, and the V and J assignments and clone size from that table. The sample yields about 140,000 clones, approximately 90% seen once. Germline loops: CDR1 SEHNR, CDR2 FQNEAQ (reference sequence). V gave up 1 base and J gave up 6 bases, with 10 bases separating them. The CDR3 is made up of 13 amino acids. This chain uses TRBV7-9 with TRBJ2-7; a weak D match, TRBD1 (5 bases). This TCR was sampled from a middle-aged woman with acute or convalescent COVID-19. The sample consisted of peripheral blood. In nucleotides, the CDR3 is TGTGCCAGCAGCTTAGTACCAGGGCCCGAGCAGTACTTC. As protein: CASSLVPGPEQYF.